Sequencing of this T cell receptor beta chain was carried out in a study of CD8 T cells in Susac syndrome. This CDR3 contains 12 residues. Germline V gene sequence: CDR1 SGHNT, CDR2 YENEEA. V gave up 9 bases and J gave up 1 base; unmatched junction bases: 3. Sequencing of TCR beta was performed on blood CD8+ T cells and on blood CD4+ T cells. The CD8+ and CD4+ T cells were negatively isolated, with the TEMRA cells enriched by FACS. Random-hexamer reverse transcription was applied to about 0.45 to 1 ug RNA. One entry per CDR3 protein results from TCRdb running MiXCR on the immunoSEQ multiplex PCR reads. This table has 80,000 or so distinct CDR3 sequences, about 93% appearing once.

Sequencing input: CD8+ T cells from PBMCs. The source of this sequence is a human donor in good health. The V and J genes are TRBV11-3 and TRBJ2-7; TRBD1 matches at 7 bases. CDR3 bases: TGTGCCAGTCGGGACAGATCCTACGAGCAGTACGTC. This encodes CASRDRSYEQYV.